This T cell receptor (beta chain) was recovered during a study of blood T cell repertoires in COVID-19 (dated by TCRdb to the early 2020s). Describing the broader study: Samples covering the acute and convalescent phases of COVID-19 were provided by collaborators in the United States, Italy and Spain. The prospective study material was composed of cDNA or gDNA derived from T cells, B-cell-depleted T cells, or PBMCs. Deeply sampled blood TCRbeta repertoires from subjects exposed to, actively infected with, or recovered from COVID-19 were included in the dataset. The repertoires were made available in a free public database intended to serve as a resource for research on the immune response to SARS-CoV-2. The samples were drawn from the first 160 participants of the ongoing ImmuneRACE study and from some 1,300 subjects provided by 6 global collaborators. Nearly every sample came with metadata listing a de-identified subject ID, COVID-19 status, age in years and sex. Where HLA class I and class II types were available, the types were taken from metadata supplied by the sample provider, not from assay-based typing.

The CDR3 numbers 16 residues from cysteine through phenylalanine. The CDR3 DNA has 48 bases and is translated from base 1. The germline V gene (reference sequence) specifies SGHNT as CDR1 and YYREEE as CDR2. The V end loses 3 bases and the J end loses 5 bases, and a stretch of 21 bases separates them. The immunoSEQ Assay, a bias-controlled multiplex PCR, was used to amplify TCRbeta CDR3 regions from genomic DNA. In the original analysis: Within the assay, amplification of reference gene primers was used to estimate how many nucleated cells each sample contained. To quantify the absolute abundance of each unique TCRbeta CDR3 rearrangement, sequence reads were collapsed and filtered. For each sample, productive Simpson clonality was calculated as the square root of Simpson's diversity index across productive rearrangements. TCRdb stores this immuneACCESS table with in-frame sequences only. Part of the clones is absent; in the studies checked, under half of the shortfall reflects unresolved V genes, and no reason is known for the rest. From that table come the V and J calls and clone size; the DNA was used to work out D and trimming. This sample comprises about 100,000 clones, more than 70% of them detected only once. The ten largest clones capture approximately 4.4% of the sample.

Overall results and qualifications from the work: The quantity of clinical and demographic metadata differed by source and by participant and was supplied without curation.

Whole blood was collected in K2EDTA tubes by collaborating institutions according to the institutions' own protocols. For TCRbeta analysis, collaborators shipped samples as frozen whole blood, isolated PBMCs, or DNA extracted from either of those sample types. This clone was seen many times. Its recognized antigen is unknown. No much larger clone exists at a distance of one base, and base qualities are not known. The rearranged chain carries TRBV5-4 and TRBJ2-7; matching of 6 bases hints at TRBD1 as the D gene. The material sequenced was peripheral blood. The sequence came from a human donor in a cohort sampled during active COVID-19. The DNA reads TGTGCCAGCAGCTCCGCTCGCAAGAGACAGGCGGACGAGCAGTACTTC. It codes for CASSSARKRQADEQYF.